This TCR beta chain was captured by sequencing in a study of blood T cell repertoires in COVID-19. The germline V gene has CDR1 SEHNR and CDR2 FQNEAQ (reference sequence). CDR3 length: 14 amino acids. The V segment lost 5 bases and the J segment 0 bases; nucleotides outside the gene matches: 4. Source study methods: Reference gene primer amplification yielded estimated nucleated cell counts. Sequencing used immunoSEQ multiplex PCR; TCRdb keeps in-frame clones, though not all of them. V and J calls plus clone size are reproduced from that table; the DNA served to infer D and trimming. The sample lists some 100,000 clones; 81% were seen once.

Source material: peripheral blood. The clonotype comes from a human donor in a cohort sampled during active COVID-19. The rearrangement joins TRBV7-9 to TRBJ2-7; TRBD1 aligns across 7 bases. DNA of the CDR3: TGTGCCAGCAGCCCCCGACAGGGCTCCTACGAGCAGTACTTC. Translated: CASSPRQGSYEQYF.